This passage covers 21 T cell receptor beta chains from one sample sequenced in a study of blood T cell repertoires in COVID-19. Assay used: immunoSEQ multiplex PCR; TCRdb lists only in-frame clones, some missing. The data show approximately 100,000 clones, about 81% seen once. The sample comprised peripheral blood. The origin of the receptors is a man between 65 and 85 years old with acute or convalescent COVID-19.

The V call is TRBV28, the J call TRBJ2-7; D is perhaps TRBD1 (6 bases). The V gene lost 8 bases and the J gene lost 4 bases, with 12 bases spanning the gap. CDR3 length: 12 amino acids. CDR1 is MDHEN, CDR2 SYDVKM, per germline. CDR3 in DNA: TGTGCCAGCCGACAGGTGAAGTACGAGCAGTACTTC. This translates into CASRQVKYEQYF.

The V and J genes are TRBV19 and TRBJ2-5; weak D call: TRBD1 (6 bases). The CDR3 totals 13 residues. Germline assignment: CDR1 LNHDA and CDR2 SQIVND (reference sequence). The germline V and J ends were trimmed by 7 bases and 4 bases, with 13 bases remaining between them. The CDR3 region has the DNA TGTGCCAGTACCCCCAGAGGGGGAGAGACCCAGTACTTC. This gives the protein CASTPRGGETQYF.

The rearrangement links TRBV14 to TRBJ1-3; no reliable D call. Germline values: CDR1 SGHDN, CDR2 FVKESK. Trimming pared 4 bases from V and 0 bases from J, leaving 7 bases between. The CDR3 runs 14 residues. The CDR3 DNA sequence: TGTGCCAGCAGCCCCACAGCCTCTGGAAACACCATATATTTT. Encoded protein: CASSPTASGNTIYF.

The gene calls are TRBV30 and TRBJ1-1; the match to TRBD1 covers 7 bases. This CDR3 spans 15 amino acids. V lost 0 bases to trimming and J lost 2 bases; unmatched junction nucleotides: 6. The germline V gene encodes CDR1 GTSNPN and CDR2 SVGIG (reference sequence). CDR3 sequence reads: CAWSVSGTVNTEAFF. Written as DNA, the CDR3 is TGTGCCTGGAGTGTGTCCGGGACAGTCAACACTGAAGCTTTCTTT.

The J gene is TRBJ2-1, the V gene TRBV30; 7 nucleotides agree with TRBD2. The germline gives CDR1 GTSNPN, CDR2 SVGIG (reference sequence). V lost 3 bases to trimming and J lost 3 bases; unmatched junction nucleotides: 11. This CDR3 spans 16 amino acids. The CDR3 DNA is TGTGCCTGGAGGGCCTCGGGGGGACGTTTCTACAATGAGCAGTTCTTC. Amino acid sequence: CAWRASGGRFYNEQFF.

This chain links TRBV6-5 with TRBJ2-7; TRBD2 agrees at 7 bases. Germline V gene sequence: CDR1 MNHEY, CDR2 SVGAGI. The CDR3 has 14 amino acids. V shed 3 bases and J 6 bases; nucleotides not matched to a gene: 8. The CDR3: CASSYGGEAREQYF. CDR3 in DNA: TGTGCCAGCAGTTATGGGGGGGAGGCCCGCGAGCAGTACTTC.

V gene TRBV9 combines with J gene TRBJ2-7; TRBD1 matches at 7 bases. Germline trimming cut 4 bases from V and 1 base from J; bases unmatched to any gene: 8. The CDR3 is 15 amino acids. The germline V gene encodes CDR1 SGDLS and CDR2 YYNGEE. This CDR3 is CASSPRGQTSYEQYF. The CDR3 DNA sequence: TGTGCCAGCAGCCCCCGGGGACAGACTTCCTACGAGCAGTACTTC.

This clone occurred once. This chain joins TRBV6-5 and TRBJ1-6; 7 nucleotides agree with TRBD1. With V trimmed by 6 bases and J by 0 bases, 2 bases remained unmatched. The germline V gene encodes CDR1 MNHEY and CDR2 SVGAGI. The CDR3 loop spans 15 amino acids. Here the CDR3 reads CASSPGGSYNSPLHF. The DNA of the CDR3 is TGTGCCAGCAGCCCAGGGGGCTCCTATAATTCACCCCTCCACTTT.

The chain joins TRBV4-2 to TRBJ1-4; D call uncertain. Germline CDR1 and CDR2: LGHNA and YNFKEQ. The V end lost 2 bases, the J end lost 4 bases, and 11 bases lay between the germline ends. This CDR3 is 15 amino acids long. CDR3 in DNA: TGTGCCAGCAGCCAACGGGGAATGGGTAATGAAAAACTGTTTTTT. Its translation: CASSQRGMGNEKLFF.

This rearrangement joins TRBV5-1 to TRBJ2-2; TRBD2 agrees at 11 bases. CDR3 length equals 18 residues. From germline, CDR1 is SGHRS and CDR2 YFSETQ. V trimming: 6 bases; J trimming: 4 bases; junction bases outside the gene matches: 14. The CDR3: CASTFGGLAGGGTGELFF. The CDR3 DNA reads TGCGCCAGCACCTTTGGGGGTCTAGCGGGAGGAGGCACCGGGGAGCTGTTTTTT.

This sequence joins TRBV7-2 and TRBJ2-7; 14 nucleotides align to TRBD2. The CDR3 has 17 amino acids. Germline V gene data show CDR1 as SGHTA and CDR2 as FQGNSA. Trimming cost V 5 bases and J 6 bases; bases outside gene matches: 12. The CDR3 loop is CASSPTSGRANAGEQYF. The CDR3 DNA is TGTGCCAGCAGCCCGACTAGCGGGAGGGCCAATGCTGGCGAGCAGTACTTC.

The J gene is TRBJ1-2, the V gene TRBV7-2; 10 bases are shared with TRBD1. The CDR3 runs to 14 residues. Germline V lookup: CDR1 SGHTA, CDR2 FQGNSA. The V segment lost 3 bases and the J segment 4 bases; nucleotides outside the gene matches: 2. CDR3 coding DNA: TGTGCCAGCAGCTTGGGACAGGGGAGCTATGGCTACACCTTC. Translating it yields CASSLGQGSYGYTF.

The CDR3 sequence: CASSLLTGSSYGYTF. In DNA, the CDR3 is TGTGCCAGCAGTTTATTAACAGGGTCGAGCTATGGCTACACCTTC. The chain employs TRBV27 and TRBJ1-2; D possibly corresponds to TRBD1 (6 bases). The CDR3 spans 15 residues. Germline values: CDR1 MNHEY, CDR2 SMNVEV (reference sequence). The V end was cut by 1 base, the J end by 4 bases, with 13 bases between.

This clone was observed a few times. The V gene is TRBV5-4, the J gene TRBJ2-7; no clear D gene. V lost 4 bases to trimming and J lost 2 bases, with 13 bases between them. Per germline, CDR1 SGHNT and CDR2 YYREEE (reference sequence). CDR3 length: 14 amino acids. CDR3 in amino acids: CASSPPTSTYEQYF. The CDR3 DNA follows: TGTGCCAGCAGCCCCCCGACAAGCACCTACGAGCAGTACTTC.

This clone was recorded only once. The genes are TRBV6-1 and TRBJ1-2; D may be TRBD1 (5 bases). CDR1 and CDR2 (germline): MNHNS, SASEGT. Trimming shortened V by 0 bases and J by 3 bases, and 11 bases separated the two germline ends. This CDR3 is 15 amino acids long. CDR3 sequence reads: CASSEATRVHYGYTF. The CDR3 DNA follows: TGTGCCAGCAGTGAAGCGACCAGGGTGCACTATGGCTACACCTTC.

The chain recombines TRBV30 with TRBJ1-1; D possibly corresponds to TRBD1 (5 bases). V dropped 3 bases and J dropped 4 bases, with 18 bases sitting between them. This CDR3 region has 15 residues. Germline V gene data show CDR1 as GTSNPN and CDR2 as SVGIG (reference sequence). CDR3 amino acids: CAWSLGSGYATEAFF. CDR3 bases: TGTGCCTGGAGCCTAGGATCAGGGTATGCCACTGAAGCTTTCTTT.

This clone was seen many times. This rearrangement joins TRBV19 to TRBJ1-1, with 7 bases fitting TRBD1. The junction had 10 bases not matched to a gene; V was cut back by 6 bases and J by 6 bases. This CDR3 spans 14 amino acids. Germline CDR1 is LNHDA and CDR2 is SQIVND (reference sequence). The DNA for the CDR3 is TGTGCCAGTAGCCGCGGGACAGACCTTGCTGAAGCTTTCTTT. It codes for CASSRGTDLAEAFF.

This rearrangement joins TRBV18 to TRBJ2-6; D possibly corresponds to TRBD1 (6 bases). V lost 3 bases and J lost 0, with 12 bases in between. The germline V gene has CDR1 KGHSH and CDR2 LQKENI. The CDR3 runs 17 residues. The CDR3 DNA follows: TGTGCCAGCTCACCTCAGGGGTCCGGCTCTGGGGCCAACGTCCTGACTTTC. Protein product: CASSPQGSGSGANVLTF.

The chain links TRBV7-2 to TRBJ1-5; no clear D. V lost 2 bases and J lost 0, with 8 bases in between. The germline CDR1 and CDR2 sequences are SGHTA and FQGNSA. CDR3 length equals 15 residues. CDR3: CASSLYGVSNQPQHF. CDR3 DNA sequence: TGTGCCAGCAGCTTATACGGAGTTAGCAATCAGCCCCAGCATTTT.

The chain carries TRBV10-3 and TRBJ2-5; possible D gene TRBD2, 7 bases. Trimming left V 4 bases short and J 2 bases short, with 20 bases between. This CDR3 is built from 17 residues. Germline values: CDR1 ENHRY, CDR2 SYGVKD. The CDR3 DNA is TGTGCCATCAGTGTTGGCTCCCGAGGGGGGGCACAAGAGACCCAGTACTTC. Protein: CAISVGSRGGAQETQYF.

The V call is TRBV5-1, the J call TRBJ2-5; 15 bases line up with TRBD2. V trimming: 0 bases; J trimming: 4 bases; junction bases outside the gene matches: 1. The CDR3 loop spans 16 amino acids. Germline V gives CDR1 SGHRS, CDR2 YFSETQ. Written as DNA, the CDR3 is TGCGCCAGCAGCTTGGGGACTAGCGGGAGGGCAGAGACCCAGTACTTC. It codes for CASSLGTSGRAETQYF.